A selection of T cell receptor beta chains follows, all from one sample in a study of T cells in Graves' hyperthyroidism and ophthalmopathy. TCRdb re-called the multiplex PCR reads with MiXCR, one entry per CDR3 protein. The sample comprises about 200,000 distinct CDR3 sequences, around a sixth of which are singletons, and 53% rests with the top ten. The sample consisted of blood. These receptors came from a woman between 50 and 59 years old with Graves' hyperthyroidism. The CDR3 runs from the conserved cysteine through the conserved F or W. D genes are given only for firm matches. A clone size is listed for some rows: how often the clone was seen (once, few, many), or a class if it is expanded.

J gene,clone size,V gene,D gene,CDR3 DNA,CDR3 protein
TRBJ2-7,many,TRBV5-1,.,TGCGCCAGCAGCTTGGCCGGCGCGCTGGACGAGCAGTACTTC,CASSLAGALDEQYF
TRBJ2-5,.,TRBV20-1,.,TGCAGTGCTAGAGTTAGCAGACTATACCAAGAGACCCAGTACTTC,CSARVSRLYQETQYF
TRBJ2-6,.,TRBV29-1,TRBD1,TGCAGCGTTGAGGTACCGGGACAGGAGAGCTCTGGGGCCAACGTCCTGACTTTC,CSVEVPGQESSGANVLTF
TRBJ2-2,.,TRBV10-3,.,TGTGCCATCAGTGATTTGAAAAACTTACAGGGCAGGGCGAACACCGGGGAGCTGTTTTTT,CAISDLKNLQGRANTGELFF
TRBJ2-1,.,TRBV19,TRBD2,TGTGCCAGTAGTTACGGACTAGCGGCGGATGAGCAGTTCTTC,CASSYGLAADEQFF
TRBJ2-2,.,TRBV6-2/TRBV6-3,.,TGTGCCAGCAGTTACCAAGATTACACCGGGGAGCTGTTTTTT,CASSYQDYTGELFF
TRBJ2-1,many,TRBV20-1,TRBD2,TGCAGTGCTAATTCGGAACGGACTAGCGGGAGAAGGGGGTTCAATGAGCAGTTCTTC,CSANSERTSGRRGFNEQFF
TRBJ2-7,many,TRBV28,.,TGTGCCAGCATCCACGGGGGAGATCGTTACGAGCAGTACTTC,CASIHGGDRYEQYF
TRBJ2-3,many,TRBV7-9,.,TGTGCCAGCAGCTATCCTATTTGGACCCTGAGGGACACAGATACGCAGTATTTT,CASSYPIWTLRDTDTQYF
TRBJ2-1,.,TRBV4-1,TRBD2,TGCGCCAGCAGCTCTTCGCGGGAGTTCGACAATGAGCAGTTCTTC,CASSSSREFDNEQFF
TRBJ2-7,many,TRBV12-3/TRBV12-4,.,TGTGCCAGCAGCCAGCCGGGACCTAGATACGAGCAGTACTTC,CASSQPGPRYEQYF
TRBJ2-7,many,TRBV2,.,TGTGCCAGCACCGAAGACTACAACGAGCAGTACTTC,CASTEDYNEQYF
TRBJ2-7,many,TRBV6-1,.,TGTGCCAGCTCAGGAGGGCTCGACGAGCAGTACTTC,CASSGGLDEQYF
TRBJ2-3,.,TRBV9,TRBD2,TGTGCCAGCAGCACCGCCGGGACTAGCGGGAGGGCAGCCGATACGCAGTATTTT,CASSTAGTSGRAADTQYF
TRBJ1-6,.,TRBV19,TRBD1,TGTGCCAGTAGTACGGACAGGTTGGGGTCACCCCTCCACTTT,CASSTDRLGSPLHF
TRBJ2-7,few,TRBV14,.,TGTGCCAGCAGCCATGCGTCCCGGGAGCTAAAGTACGAGCAGTACTTC,CASSHASRELKYEQYF
TRBJ1-1,.,TRBV27,.,TGTGCCAGCAGTTTATTAGGGGGGGTCACTGAAGCTTTCTTT,CASSLLGGVTEAFF
TRBJ1-1,.,TRBV28,.,TGTGCCAGCAATTCCGAGACCCAAGCTTTCTTT,CASNSETQAFF
TRBJ1-1,.,TRBV12-3/TRBV12-4,.,TGTGCCAGCAGCCCCGTGAACACTGAAGCTTTCTTT,CASSPVNTEAFF
TRBJ2-1,once,TRBV12-3/TRBV12-4,.,TGTGCCAGCAGTTTATCGTGGCAGGGGGGGAACAATGAGCAGTTCTTC,CASSLSWQGGNNEQFF
TRBJ2-6,few,TRBV11-3,.,TGTGCCAGCAGCTTCCCGGGAATTTCTGGGGCCAACGTCCTGACTTTC,CASSFPGISGANVLTF
TRBJ2-1,.,TRBV12-5,.,TGTGCTAGTGGTTTGCATCAGGGTCGTGGTGAGCAGTTCTTC,CASGLHQGRGEQFF
TRBJ1-2,few,TRBV7-9,.,TGTGCCAGCAGCTTAGATCCGGCCCCAGACTATGGCTACACCTTC,CASSLDPAPDYGYTF
TRBJ1-1,many,TRBV12-3/TRBV12-4,.,TGTGCCAGCAGTTTTTCCAGGGGAACTGAAGCTTTCTTT,CASSFSRGTEAFF
TRBJ2-2,few,TRBV20-1,TRBD2,TGCAGTGCTAGAGATCTGGTAGCGGGAGACACCGGGGAGCTGTTTTTT,CSARDLVAGDTGELFF
TRBJ1-2,many,TRBV20-1,.,TGCAGTGCACAGAAGCAGGGTGGCTATGGCTACACCTTC,CSAQKQGGYGYTF
TRBJ2-5,.,TRBV18,TRBD2,TGTGCCAGCTCACCATCTAGCGGGGAAGAGACCCAGTACTTC,CASSPSSGEETQYF
TRBJ2-5,many,TRBV2,.,TGTGCCAGCACGAGGGAGGAGACCCAGTACTTC,CASTREETQYF
TRBJ2-1,.,TRBV6-1,.,TGTGCCAGCAGTATAGGTCTAAGGGGTCGTTACAATGAGCAGTTCTTC,CASSIGLRGRYNEQFF
TRBJ1-3,many,TRBV30,.,TGTGCCTGGAGTGTTCAGGGCGGCGAGACCATATATTTT,CAWSVQGGETIYF